This entry lists 13 T cell receptor beta chains sequenced from one sample in a study of cytomegalovirus exposure and HLA in healthy donors. The PCR was carried out with 60 Vbeta primers and 13 Jbeta primers. Libraries were prepared by immunoSEQ multiplex PCR; TCRdb keeps only in-frame clonotypes and omits some of them. The sample has tens of thousands of clones, roughly 70% seen once. Sample: PBMCs. These receptors came from a man between 70 and 80 years old in good health and CMV-seronegative.

The chain couples TRBV7-2 to TRBJ1-1; D is perhaps TRBD1 (6 bases). Looked up from germline, CDR1 is SGHTA and CDR2 is FQGNSA. Trimming removed 5 bases from V and 11 bases from J, with 18 bases in between. The CDR3 consists of 13 residues. CDR3 residues: CASSPHGGRGAFF. CDR3 coding DNA: TGTGCCAGCAGCCCCCACGGCGGGAGGGGGGCTTTCTTT.

This clone turned up a few times. The rearrangement joins TRBV30 to TRBJ2-5; 9 nucleotides align to TRBD2. V lost 5 bases, J lost 5 bases, and 12 bases stayed unmatched. CDR1 is GTSNPN and CDR2 is SVGIG in the germline V gene (reference sequence). The CDR3 contains 15 residues. The CDR3 bases are TGTGCCTGGGGAGCCGGGACTAGCAATGGGGAGACCCAGTACTTC. Translated, it gives CAWGAGTSNGETQYF.

This chain links TRBV12-5 with TRBJ1-2; TRBD1 might be the D (6 bases). The CDR3 has 16 residues. Per germline, CDR1 LGHNT and CDR2 FRNRAP. The V gene lost 3 bases and the J gene lost 1 base, with 15 bases spanning the gap. The CDR3 DNA reads TGTGCTAGTGGTTTAGACCGGACAGCCCTTAACTATGGCTACACCTTC. It translates to CASGLDRTALNYGYTF.

The CDR3 DNA sequence: TGTGCCAGCAGCCATATTACCCGAGGGTATGGCTACACCTTC. Its translation is CASSHITRGYGYTF. This chain joins TRBV7-9 and TRBJ1-2; D is ambiguous. This CDR3 has 14 residues. Germline V gene data show CDR1 as SEHNR and CDR2 as FQNEAQ (reference sequence). V was pared by 5 bases and J by 5 bases, with 15 bases between. Full variable domain (outside the CDR3, taken from reference TRBV7-9 and TRBJ1-2): DTGVSQNPRHKITKRGQNVTFRCDPISEHNRLYWYRQTLGQGPEFLTYFQNEAQLEKSRLLSDRFSAERPKGSFSTLEIQRTEQGDSAMYLCASSHITRGYGYTFGSGTRLTVV.

This clone appeared a few times. The rearrangement links TRBV19 to TRBJ2-7; TRBD1 matches 7 bases. Germline V gene lookup returns CDR1 LNHDA and CDR2 SQIVND (reference sequence). This CDR3 has 15 residues. Trimming cost V 4 bases and J 0 bases; bases outside gene matches: 6. The CDR3: CASSTTGRSSYEQYF. In DNA, the CDR3 is TGTGCCAGTAGTACGACAGGGCGTAGCTCCTACGAGCAGTACTTC.

The rearrangement links TRBV30 to TRBJ1-5, with 7 bases lining up with TRBD1. With 2 bases clipped from V and 9 bases from J, the junction kept 13 bases outside the gene matches. Germline V gene lookup returns CDR1 GTSNPN and CDR2 SVGIG (reference sequence). The CDR3 has 15 residues. CDR3 sequence reads: CAWSPVGQAWGPQHF. CDR3 in DNA: TGTGCCTGGAGTCCGGTTGGACAGGCCTGGGGGCCCCAGCATTTT. The variable domain in full, with the rest retrieved from reference TRBV30 and TRBJ1-5, is SQTIHQWPATLVQPVGSPLSLECTVEGTSNPNLYWYRQAAGRGLQLLFYSVGIGQISSEVPQNLSASRPQDRQFILSSKKLLLSDSGFYLCAWSPVGQAWGPQHFGDGTRLSIL.

J is TRBJ1-1 and V is TRBV9, with a tentative D call TRBD1 (5 bases). This CDR3 contains 15 residues. Trimming pared 0 bases from V and 5 bases from J, leaving 14 bases between. Germline CDR1 reads SGDLS; CDR2 reads YYNGEE. DNA of the CDR3: TGTGCCAGCAGCGTAGGGGACCAGGGAGGTACTGAAGCTTTCTTT. The encoded protein is CASSVGDQGGTEAFF. Looking up the rest from reference TRBV9 and TRBJ1-1 gives the full variable domain: DSGVTQTPKHLITATGQRVTLRCSPRSGDLSVYWYQQSLDQGLQFLIQYYNGEERAKGNILERFSAQQFPDLHSELNLSSLELGDSALYFCASSVGDQGGTEAFFGQGTRLTVV.

This rearrangement joins TRBV28 to TRBJ1-5; 8 bases agree with TRBD1. The CDR3 extends over 15 amino acids. Looked up from germline, CDR1 is MDHEN and CDR2 is SYDVKM. V shed 5 bases and J 7 bases; nucleotides not matched to a gene: 10. The CDR3 DNA sequence: TGTGCCAGCAGTCCCAGAGGGACAGGATCCCAGCCCCAGCATTTT. This sequence encodes CASSPRGTGSQPQHF. The whole variable domain, filled in from reference TRBV28 and TRBJ1-5, reads DVKVTQSSRYLVKRTGEKVFLECVQDMDHENMFWYRQDPGLGLRLIYFSYDVKMKEKGDIPEGYSVSREKKERFSLILESASTNQTSMYLCASSPRGTGSQPQHFGDGTRLSIL.

The rearrangement uses TRBV9 and TRBJ1-1; 8 bases line up with TRBD1. This CDR3 contains 13 residues. Losses at the gene ends were 4 bases for V and 5 bases for J; bases not matched to a gene: 4. CDR1 and CDR2 (germline): SGDLS, YYNGEE. The CDR3 is CASSPRQGTEAFF. CDR3 nucleotide sequence: TGTGCCAGCAGCCCCCGACAGGGGACTGAAGCTTTCTTT.

The chain joins TRBV2 to TRBJ1-2; D possibly corresponds to TRBD1 (5 bases). V was clipped by 4 bases and J by 2 bases, with 11 bases between them. The CDR3 has 14 amino acids. Germline assignment: CDR1 SNHLY and CDR2 FYNNEI. The CDR3 reads CASSGDRVNYGYTF. As DNA, the CDR3 is TGTGCCAGCAGTGGAGACAGAGTGAACTATGGCTACACCTTC.

This sequence joins TRBV9 and TRBJ2-7; 7 bases align to TRBD2. With 0 bases clipped from V and 2 bases from J, the junction kept 8 bases outside the gene matches. CDR1 SGDLS and CDR2 YYNGEE come from the germline V gene. This CDR3 comprises 16 residues. CDR3 sequence reads: CASSVGGGQEPYEQYF. In DNA form, the CDR3 reads TGTGCCAGCAGCGTAGGGGGGGGTCAGGAACCCTACGAGCAGTACTTC.

The chain uses TRBV7-9 and TRBJ1-3, with a weak D call TRBD1 (6 bases). The CDR3 spans 14 residues. Germline loops: CDR1 SEHNR, CDR2 FQNEAQ (reference sequence). The V end lost 7 bases, the J end lost 3 bases, and 13 bases lay between the germline ends. The CDR3 DNA sequence: TGTGCCAGCATCTCTGGGGGCAGTGGAAACACCATATATTTT. Translated: CASISGGSGNTIYF.

This clone was counted once. The chain employs TRBV6-1 and TRBJ2-5; D gene uncertain. This CDR3 spans 11 amino acids. V was shortened by 2 bases and J by 9 bases, with 7 bases between the two germline ends. Per the germline V gene, CDR1 is MNHNS and CDR2 is SASEGT. In DNA form, the CDR3 reads TGTGCCAGCAGTGAAATTTCTCCCCAGTACTTC. This translates into CASSEISPQYF.